This T cell receptor beta chain was observed in a study of T-cell reconstitution after alpha-beta-depleted transplantation in children (TCRdb year 2016). In the study overall: T-cell immune reconstitution after TCRalphabeta/CD19-depleted allogeneic hematopoietic cell transplantation in children was quantitatively tracked in the study by means of TCR repertoire profiling. What the study reported, not specific to this receptor: The apparently early recovery of alphabetaT-cell counts about two months after transplant reportedly depended on only several hundred rapidly expanded clones that came from non-depleted graft cells. In some patients, the high TCRbeta diversity seen at day 60 was put down to recipient T cells and intrathymic progenitors that had survived conditioning. The frequencies of hyperexpanded clones fell over the following months, and after one year, T-cell counts and TCRbeta diversity were mostly attributed to newly produced T cells.

From the germline V gene, CDR1 is SGHRS and CDR2 is YFSETQ. Clipping removes 4 bases from V and 4 bases from J, with 12 as the unmatched junction base count. CDR3 length: 16 amino acids, cysteine to phenylalanine. Here the CDR3 DNA is all that survives: 48 bases in frame from base 1. The treatment or condition label of this sample denotes: allogeneic hematopoietic cell transplantation with graft depleted of TCRalphabeta T cells and CD19 B cells. The transplant recipients were children given TCRalphabeta/CD19-depleted allogeneic hematopoietic cell grafts. Library preparation employed PCR. The sequencing machine was an Illumina HiSeq 2500. TCR libraries were prepared with molecular barcoding, using unique molecular identifiers to normalize TCRbeta repertoire quantification. In TCRdb, the public reads were trimmed at Q25 with fastp and aligned with MiXCR, with productive beta chains retained. A single entry per CDR3 protein holds the most common genes and DNA from its merged rows. In all, the sample holds about a million distinct CDR3 sequences, and roughly 29% of those were seen once. The ten largest clones represent over 25% of the sample.

In the case of this clonotype: No antigen is known for it. Base qualities are not provided; no much larger clone lies one nucleotide away.

The chain couples TRBV5-1 to TRBJ2-7, with 9 junctional bases fitting TRBD2. The sequencing used PBMCs, mostly from graft donor cells, collected 360 days after TCRalphabeta/CD19-depleted stem cell transplant. The clonotype comes from a boy younger than two who had a stem cell transplant for SCID, so the T cells may come from the graft donor. Here is the DNA: TGCGCCAGCAGCCTCCGGGGGACTAGCAGGAAATACGAGCAGTACTTC. It specifies CASSLRGTSRKYEQYF. The reference TRBV5-1 and TRBJ2-7 proteins fill in what lies around the CDR3, so the full variable domain reads KAGVTQTPRYLIKTRGQQVTLSCSPISGHRSVSWYQQTPGQGLQFLFEYFSETQRNKGNFPGRFSGRQFSNSRSEMNVSTLELGDSALYLCASSLRGTSRKYEQYFGPGTRLTVT.